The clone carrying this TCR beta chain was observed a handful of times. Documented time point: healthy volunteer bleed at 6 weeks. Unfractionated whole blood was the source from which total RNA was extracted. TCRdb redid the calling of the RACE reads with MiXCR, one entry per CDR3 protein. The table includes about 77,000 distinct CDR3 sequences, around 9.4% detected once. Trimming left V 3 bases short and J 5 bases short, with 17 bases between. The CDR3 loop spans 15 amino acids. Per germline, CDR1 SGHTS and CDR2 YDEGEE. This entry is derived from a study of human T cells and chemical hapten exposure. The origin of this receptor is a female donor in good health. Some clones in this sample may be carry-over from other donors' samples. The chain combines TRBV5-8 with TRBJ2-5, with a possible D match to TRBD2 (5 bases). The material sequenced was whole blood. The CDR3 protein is CASSSFVRGNETQYF. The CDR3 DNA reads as TGTGCCAGCAGCTCGTTCGTCCGGGGTAATGAGACCCAGTACTTC.